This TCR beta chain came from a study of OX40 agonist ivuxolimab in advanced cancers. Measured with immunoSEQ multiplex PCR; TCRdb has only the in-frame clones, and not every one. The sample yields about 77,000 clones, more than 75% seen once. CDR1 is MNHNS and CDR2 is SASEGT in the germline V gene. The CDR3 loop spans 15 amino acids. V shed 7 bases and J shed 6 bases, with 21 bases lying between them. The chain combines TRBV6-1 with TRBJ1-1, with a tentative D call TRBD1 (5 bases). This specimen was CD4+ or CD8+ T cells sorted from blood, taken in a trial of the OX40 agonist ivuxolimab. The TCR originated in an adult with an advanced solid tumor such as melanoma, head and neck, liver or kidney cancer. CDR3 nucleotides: TGTGCCAGCATCTTATATGGGGCGGCCAACGCTGAAGCTTTCTTT. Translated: CASILYGAANAEAFF.